The 12 T cell receptor beta chains below come from one sample, sequenced in a study of beta chain features in type 1 diabetes. Sequencing targeted expressed TCRB transcripts, as all isolated RNA had been reverse transcribed. Measured with immunoSEQ multiplex PCR; TCRdb has only the in-frame clones, and not every one. The sample has around 430,000 clones, 30% seen once. The sequenced material came from naive CD4+ T cells from blood. Source of these receptors: a man between 18 and 29 years old in good health.

The chain links TRBV7-2 to TRBJ2-1; 14 bases match TRBD2. J lost 7 bases, V lost 5 bases, and 4 bases had no gene match. The CDR3 covers 15 residues. CDR1 is SGHTA, CDR2 FQGNSA, per germline. Here the CDR3 DNA reads TGTGCCAGCAGCCTGACTAGCGGGAGGGGAAATGAGCAGTTCTTC. This codes for CASSLTSGRGNEQFF.

This clone appeared a few times. This chain uses TRBV30 with TRBJ2-7, with 13 bases identical to TRBD2. This CDR3 comprises 17 residues. CDR1 is GTSNPN, CDR2 SVGIG, per germline (reference sequence). Trimming at V came to 5 bases and at J to 4 bases, leaving 14 bases not matched to a gene. The CDR3 loop reads CAWDSGTSGIFWYEQYF. The CDR3 DNA reads as TGTGCCTGGGATTCCGGGACTAGCGGGATCTTTTGGTACGAGCAGTACTTC.

The V gene is TRBV27, the J gene TRBJ1-2, with D possibly matching TRBD1 (6 bases). The CDR3 runs 15 residues. Germline values: CDR1 MNHEY, CDR2 SMNVEV (reference sequence). Trimming left V 3 bases short and J 5 bases short, with 16 bases between. CDR3 region: CASSFRGDRNYGYTF. For the CDR3, the DNA is TGTGCCAGCAGTTTTCGGGGAGACAGGAATTATGGCTACACCTTC.

This clone has a handful of counts. CDR3 in DNA: TGTGCCTGGAGGCTACCGACAGGGCTTCGCGAAAAACTGTTTTTT. It yields the protein CAWRLPTGLREKLFF. V usage is TRBV30 and J usage is TRBJ1-4; TRBD1 aligns across 7 bases. J gave up 8 bases and V 3 bases, and 12 bases lay outside the gene matches. This CDR3 is 15 amino acids long. Germline V gene data show CDR1 as GTSNPN and CDR2 as SVGIG (reference sequence).

This clone came up a few times. As DNA, the CDR3 is TGTGCCAGCAGCCGAGCGGGTGTAAGCTCCTACAATGAGCAGTTCTTC. It codes for CASSRAGVSSYNEQFF. This chain links TRBV7-2 with TRBJ2-1; tentatively, D is TRBD2 (6 bases). V was pared by 5 bases and J by 0 bases, with 14 bases between. This CDR3 spans 16 amino acids. Looked up from germline, CDR1 is SGHTA and CDR2 is FQGNSA.

In this sample, this clone turned up a few times. The chain recombines TRBV2 with TRBJ1-2; possible D gene TRBD1, 6 bases. V shed 4 bases and J shed 2 bases, with 11 bases lying between them. CDR1 and CDR2 (germline): SNHLY, FYNNEI. The CDR3 is 14 amino acids. Written as DNA, the CDR3 is TGTGCCAGCAGTGCAGGGGCAGGGAACTATGGCTACACCTTC. Amino acids: CASSAGAGNYGYTF.

The genes are TRBV9 and TRBJ2-1; 7 bases are shared with TRBD2. Losses at the gene ends were 0 bases for V and 9 bases for J; bases not matched to a gene: 9. Germline values: CDR1 SGDLS, CDR2 YYNGEE. The CDR3 consists of 15 residues. The CDR3 nucleotides are TGTGCCAGCAGCGTAGTCGGTCTAGCGGCGGTTGAGCAGTTCTTC. Protein sequence: CASSVVGLAAVEQFF. The full variable domain, with the rest looked up from reference TRBV9 and TRBJ2-1, is DSGVTQTPKHLITATGQRVTLRCSPRSGDLSVYWYQQSLDQGLQFLIQYYNGEERAKGNILERFSAQQFPDLHSELNLSSLELGDSALYFCASSVVGLAAVEQFFGPGTRLTVL.

In its sample, this clone was seen a few times. The chain uses TRBV7-9 and TRBJ2-3; 9 positions match TRBD2. Germline CDR1 SEHNR, CDR2 FQNEAQ (reference sequence). J was trimmed by 1 base and V by 5 bases; bases with no gene match: 4. The CDR3 is made up of 15 amino acids. The CDR3 is CASSSSGRGTDTQYF. DNA of the CDR3: TGTGCCAGCAGCAGTAGCGGGAGAGGCACAGATACGCAGTATTTT. Full variable domain (remainder filled in from reference TRBV7-9 and TRBJ2-3): DTGVSQNPRHKITKRGQNVTFRCDPISEHNRLYWYRQTLGQGPEFLTYFQNEAQLEKSRLLSDRFSAERPKGSFSTLEIQRTEQGDSAMYLCASSSSGRGTDTQYFGPGTRLTVL.

V and J are TRBV7-2 and TRBJ2-5; 9 nucleotides line up with TRBD2. The length of the CDR3 is 15 residues. Trimming took 5 bases from V and 5 from J; bases not matched to a gene: 9. Germline V gene sequence: CDR1 SGHTA, CDR2 FQGNSA. CDR3 residues: CASSQPAGGGETQYF. The CDR3 nucleotides are TGTGCCAGCAGCCAGCCCGCGGGAGGGGGGGAGACCCAGTACTTC.

This clone was seen more than once but under ten times. The rearrangement joins TRBV7-2 to TRBJ2-7; 8 nucleotides line up with TRBD1. V lost 2 bases to trimming and J lost 4 bases; unmatched junction nucleotides: 7. CDR3 length equals 15 residues. Germline V gene lookup returns CDR1 SGHTA and CDR2 FQGNSA. CDR3: CASSLTPQGGYEQYF. The CDR3 nucleotides read TGTGCCAGCAGCTTAACCCCACAGGGGGGTTACGAGCAGTACTTC.

The V gene is TRBV4-2, the J gene TRBJ1-2, with D hard to call. This CDR3 has 14 amino acids. Trimming pared 1 base from V and 7 bases from J, leaving 13 bases between. CDR1 is LGHNA and CDR2 is YNFKEQ in the germline V gene. The CDR3 DNA follows: TGTGCCAGCAGCCAAGCGACCCCGTTAAGTGGCTACACCTTC. Its translation: CASSQATPLSGYTF.

This clone was counted a few times. This sequence joins TRBV29-1 and TRBJ2-7; 9 bases agree with TRBD2. The V and J ends lost 7 bases and 4 bases, in that order; junction bases with no gene match: 14. This CDR3 has 15 residues. The germline gives CDR1 SQVTM, CDR2 ANQGSEA. The CDR3 nucleotides read TGCAGCGCGACCAGCGGGAGGCTCATCGGGTACGAGCAGTACTTC. Translated: CSATSGRLIGYEQYF.